Shown below are 14 T cell receptor beta chains from a single sample sequenced in a study of blood T cell repertoires in COVID-19. TCRdb's copy holds only in-frame clones and misses some; the assay was immunoSEQ multiplex PCR. Here the sample spans roughly 100,000 clones, roughly 80% being singletons. The sequenced material came from peripheral blood. These receptors all come from a woman aged 80 or over with acute or convalescent COVID-19.

The CDR3 spells CSAPGQNTQYF. The CDR3 DNA reads TGCAGTGCGCCAGGACAAAATACGCAGTATTTT. The rearrangement joins TRBV20-1 to TRBJ2-3, with a possible D match to TRBD1 (5 bases). V was pared by 6 bases and J by 7 bases, with 11 bases between. The germline V gene encodes CDR1 DFQATT and CDR2 SNEGSKA (reference sequence). The CDR3 consists of 11 residues.

The rearrangement links TRBV29-1 to TRBJ2-2; a weak D match, TRBD1 (6 bases). There are 13 residues in the CDR3. V lost 5 bases to trimming and J lost 5 bases, with 12 bases between them. Germline CDR1 is SQVTM and CDR2 is ANQGSEA. CDR3 sequence (DNA): TGCAGCGTTAAGGGACATTCGACCGGGGAGCTGTTTTTT. Protein product: CSVKGHSTGELFF.

The chain uses TRBV3-1 (or the pseudogene TRBV3-2) and TRBJ2-3, with 8 bases that match TRBD2. The germline V gene encodes CDR1 LGHDT and CDR2 YNNKEL (reference sequence). This CDR3 region has 13 residues. V lost 10 bases, J lost 0 bases, and 3 bases stayed unmatched. DNA of the CDR3: TGTGCCACCGGGAGGGCGAGCACAGATACGCAGTATTTT. Amino acids: CATGRASTDTQYF.

The CDR3 DNA reads as TGTGCCAGCAGCGTTTCCGTCACTGAAGCTTTCTTT. It is translated as CASSVSVTEAFF. This chain joins TRBV28 and TRBJ1-1; D unresolved. The CDR3 extends over 12 amino acids. Looked up from germline, CDR1 is MDHEN and CDR2 is SYDVKM. Trimming removed 6 bases from V and 4 bases from J, with 9 bases in between.

The J gene is TRBJ2-5, the V gene TRBV11-3; 11 bases fit TRBD2. J was trimmed by 2 bases and V by 5 bases; bases with no gene match: 10. CDR1 is SGHNT, CDR2 YENEEA, per germline. The CDR3 covers 17 residues. The CDR3, as DNA: TGTGCCAGCAGCGACCTACTAGCGGGAGCATATCAAGAGACCCAGTACTTC. It encodes CASSDLLAGAYQETQYF. The variable domain in full, completed from reference TRBV11-3 and TRBJ2-5, reads EAGVVQSPRYKIIEKKQPVAFWCNPISGHNTLYWYLQNLGQGPELLIRYENEEAVDDSQLPKDRFSAERLKGVDSTLKIQPAELGDSAVYLCASSDLLAGAYQETQYFGPGTRLLVL.

The CDR3 DNA follows: TGTGCCAGTAGCGACAGGGGGCTGGAGTACGAGCAGTACTTC. Its protein product is CASSDRGLEYEQYF. The chain carries TRBV19 and TRBJ2-7; 10 nucleotides align to TRBD1. The length of the CDR3 is 14 residues. V gave up 6 bases and J gave up 4 bases; unmatched junction bases: 6. Germline CDR1 is LNHDA and CDR2 is SQIVND (reference sequence).

The rearrangement joins TRBV29-1 to TRBJ1-2, with 9 nucleotides matching TRBD1. The CDR3 spans 14 residues. The ends lost 1 base at V and 8 bases at J; junction bases unmatched: 8. Germline CDR1 SQVTM, CDR2 ANQGSEA. CDR3 coding DNA: TGCAGCGTTGAAGCCCGGACAGGGGTGGAGGGCTACACCTTC. Protein product: CSVEARTGVEGYTF.

V and J are TRBV5-1 and TRBJ2-7; 11 bases are a match to TRBD2. The CDR3 is 17 amino acids. V shed 4 bases and J 4 bases; nucleotides not matched to a gene: 13. Germline V gene lookup returns CDR1 SGHRS and CDR2 YFSETQ. Here the CDR3 reads CASSRGTSGVTFYEQYF. The CDR3 DNA is TGCGCCAGCAGCAGGGGGACTAGCGGAGTAACATTTTACGAGCAGTACTTC.

This clone has just one count. The chain employs TRBV6-5 and TRBJ1-6; D is possibly TRBD1 (6 bases). With 8 bases removed from V and 9 bases from J, the gap between germline ends came to 17 bases. Germline loops: CDR1 MNHEY, CDR2 SVGAGI. The CDR3 extends over 14 amino acids. CDR3 sequence (DNA): TGTGCCAGCCGCCCCGGGACACATACTTCACCCCTCCACTTT. Encoded protein: CASRPGTHTSPLHF.

Only one count was recorded for this clone. The chain combines TRBV30 with TRBJ1-1, with D possibly being TRBD1 (5 bases). From germline, CDR1 is GTSNPN and CDR2 SVGIG (reference sequence). V was pared by 0 bases and J by 1 base, with 12 bases between. The CDR3 has 15 amino acids. As DNA, the CDR3 is TGTGCCTGGAGTGTAGGGGTTCGCTCGAACACTGAAGCTTTCTTT. Translated, it gives CAWSVGVRSNTEAFF.

The CDR3 DNA is TGCGCCAGCAGCTTGGAGGGGTCAACTAATGAAAAACTGTTTTTT. It is translated as CASSLEGSTNEKLFF. The J gene is TRBJ1-4, the V gene TRBV5-1; a weak D match, TRBD1 (5 bases). Trimming removed 0 bases at V and 0 bases at J, with 6 bases between. CDR1 is SGHRS, CDR2 YFSETQ, per germline. CDR3 size: 15 residues.

V gene TRBV3-1 (or the pseudogene TRBV3-2) combines with J gene TRBJ1-2; unclear D gene. Germline V gene sequence: CDR1 LGHDT, CDR2 YNNKEL (reference sequence). This CDR3 has 11 amino acids. The V end was cut by 5 bases, the J end by 3 bases, with 4 bases between. This chain's CDR3 is CASSRDYGYTF. The CDR3 DNA follows: TGTGCCAGCAGCAGAGACTATGGCTACACCTTC.

The J gene is TRBJ2-5, the V gene TRBV28; TRBD1 might be the D (5 bases). The CDR3 loop spans 13 amino acids. The V and J ends lost 5 bases and 0 bases respectively, with 7 bases between them. From germline, CDR1 is MDHEN and CDR2 SYDVKM. The CDR3 sequence is CASSQGDQETQYF. The CDR3 nucleotides are TGTGCCAGCAGTCAAGGGGACCAAGAGACCCAGTACTTC.

The chain carries TRBV7-2 and TRBJ1-1, with D possibly being TRBD1 (6 bases). Germline CDR1 and CDR2: SGHTA and FQGNSA. Trimming removed 2 bases from V and 1 base from J, with 11 bases in between. The CDR3 totals 15 residues. The CDR3, as DNA: TGTGCCAGCAGCTTATACGGGACACGGAACACTGAAGCTTTCTTT. Protein: CASSLYGTRNTEAFF.